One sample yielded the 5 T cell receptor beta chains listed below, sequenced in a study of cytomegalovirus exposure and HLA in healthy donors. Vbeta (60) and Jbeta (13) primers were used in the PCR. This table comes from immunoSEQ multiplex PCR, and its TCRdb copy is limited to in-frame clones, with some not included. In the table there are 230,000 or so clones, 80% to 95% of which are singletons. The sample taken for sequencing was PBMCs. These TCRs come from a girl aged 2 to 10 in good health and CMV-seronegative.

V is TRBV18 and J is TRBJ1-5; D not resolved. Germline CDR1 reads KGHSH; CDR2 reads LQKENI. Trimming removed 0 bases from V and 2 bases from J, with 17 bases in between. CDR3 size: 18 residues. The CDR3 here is CASSPPPVIGGGNQPQHF. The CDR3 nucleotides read TGTGCCAGCTCACCACCCCCTGTTATAGGCGGGGGCAATCAGCCCCAGCATTTT.

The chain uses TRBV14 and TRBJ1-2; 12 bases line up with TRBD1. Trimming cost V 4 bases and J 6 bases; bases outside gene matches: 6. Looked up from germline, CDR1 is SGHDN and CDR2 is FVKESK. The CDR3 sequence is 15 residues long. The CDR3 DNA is TGTGCCAGCAGCCCGAGGGGACAGGGGGCTAATGGCTACACCTTC. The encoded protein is CASSPRGQGANGYTF.

CDR3 residues: CARTTGTGWNTGELFF. CDR3 nucleotide sequence: TGTGCCAGGACGACGGGGACAGGGTGGAACACCGGGGAGCTGTTTTTT. The chain carries TRBV19 and TRBJ2-2; 9 nucleotides align to TRBD1. The CDR3 is 16 residues long. V lost 9 bases, J lost 1 base, and 9 bases stayed unmatched. Germline V gene data show CDR1 as LNHDA and CDR2 as SQIVND (reference sequence).

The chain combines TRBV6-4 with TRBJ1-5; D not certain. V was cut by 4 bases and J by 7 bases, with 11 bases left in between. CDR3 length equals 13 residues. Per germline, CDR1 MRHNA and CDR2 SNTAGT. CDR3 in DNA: TGTGCCAGCAGTGTTAGTCTGTCCCAGCCCCAGCATTTT. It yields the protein CASSVSLSQPQHF.

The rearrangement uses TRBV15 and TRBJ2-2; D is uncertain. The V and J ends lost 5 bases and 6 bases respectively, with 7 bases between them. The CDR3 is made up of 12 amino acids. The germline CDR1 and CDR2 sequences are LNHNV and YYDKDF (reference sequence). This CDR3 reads CATSPLAGELFF. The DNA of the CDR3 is TGTGCCACCAGCCCCCTAGCCGGGGAGCTGTTTTTT.